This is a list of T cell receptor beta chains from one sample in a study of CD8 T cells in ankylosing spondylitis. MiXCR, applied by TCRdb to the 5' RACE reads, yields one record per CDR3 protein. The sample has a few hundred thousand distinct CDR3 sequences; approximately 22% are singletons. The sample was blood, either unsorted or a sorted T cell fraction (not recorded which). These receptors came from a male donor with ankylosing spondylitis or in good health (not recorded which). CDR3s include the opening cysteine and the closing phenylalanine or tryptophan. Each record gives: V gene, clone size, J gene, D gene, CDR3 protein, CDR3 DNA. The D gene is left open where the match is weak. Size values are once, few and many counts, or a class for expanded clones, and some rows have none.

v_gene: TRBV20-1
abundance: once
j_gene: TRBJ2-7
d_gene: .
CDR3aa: CSANLPAAISYEQYF
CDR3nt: TGCAGTGCTAACCTACCCGCGGCAATCTCCTACGAGCAGTACTTC

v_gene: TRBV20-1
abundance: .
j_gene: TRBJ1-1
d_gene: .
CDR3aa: CSARVSGNTEAFF
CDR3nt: TGCAGTGCTAGAGTGTCGGGGAACACTGAAGCTTTCTTT

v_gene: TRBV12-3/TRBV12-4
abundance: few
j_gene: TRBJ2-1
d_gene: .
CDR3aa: CASSLLRGVADEQFF
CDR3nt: TGTGCCAGCAGCCTACTAAGGGGAGTGGCAGATGAGCAGTTCTTC

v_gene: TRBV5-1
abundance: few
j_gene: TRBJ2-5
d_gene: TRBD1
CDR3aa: CASSGQGPMLQETQYF
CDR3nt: TGCGCCAGCAGCGGACAGGGCCCTATGTTACAAGAGACCCAGTACTTC

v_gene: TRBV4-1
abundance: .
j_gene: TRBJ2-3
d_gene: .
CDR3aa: CASSQVGLADTQYF
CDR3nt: TGCGCCAGCAGCCAAGTGGGGCTTGCCGATACGCAGTATTTT

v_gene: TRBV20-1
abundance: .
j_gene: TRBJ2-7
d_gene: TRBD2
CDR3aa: CSAIGLAGGLSYEQYF
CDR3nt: TGCAGTGCTATCGGACTAGCGGGGGGTCTCTCCTACGAGCAGTACTTC

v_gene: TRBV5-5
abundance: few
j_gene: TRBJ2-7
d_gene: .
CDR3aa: CASSWRDTYEQYF
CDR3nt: TGTGCCAGCAGCTGGCGGGACACCTACGAGCAGTACTTC

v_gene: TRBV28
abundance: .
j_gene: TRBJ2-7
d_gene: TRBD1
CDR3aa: CASRDRGSEQYF
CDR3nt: TGTGCCAGCAGGGACAGGGGCAGCGAGCAGTACTTC

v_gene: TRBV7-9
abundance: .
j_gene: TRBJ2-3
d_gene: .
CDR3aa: CASVVGRRSTDTQYF
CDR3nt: TGTGCCAGCGTTGTCGGCAGGCGAAGCACAGATACGCAGTATTTT

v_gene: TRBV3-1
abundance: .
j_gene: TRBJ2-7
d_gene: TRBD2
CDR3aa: CASSQDRTSGFYEQYF
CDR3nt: TGTGCCAGCAGCCAAGATCGGACTAGCGGGTTCTACGAGCAGTACTTC

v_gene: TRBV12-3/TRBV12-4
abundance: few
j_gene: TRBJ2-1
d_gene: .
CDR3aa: CASSLEPDSEEQFF
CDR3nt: TGTGCCAGCAGTTTAGAACCGGACTCTGAGGAGCAGTTCTTC

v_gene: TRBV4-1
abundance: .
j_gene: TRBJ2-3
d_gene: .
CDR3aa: CASGDRAQSTDTQYF
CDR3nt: TGCGCCAGCGGGGACCGGGCCCAAAGCACAGATACGCAGTATTTT

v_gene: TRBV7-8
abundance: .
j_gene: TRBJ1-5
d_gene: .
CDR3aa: CASSPGGGDQPQHF
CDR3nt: TGTGCCAGCAGCCCCGGGGGGGGTGACCAGCCCCAGCATTTT

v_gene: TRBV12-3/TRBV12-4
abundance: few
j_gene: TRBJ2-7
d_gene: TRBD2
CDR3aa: CASSPGLAGLAYEQYF
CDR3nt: TGTGCCAGCAGTCCCGGACTAGCGGGACTAGCCTACGAGCAGTACTTC

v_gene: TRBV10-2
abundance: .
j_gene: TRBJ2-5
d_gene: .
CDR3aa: CASSESYYQETQYF
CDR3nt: TGCGCCAGCAGTGAGTCGTACTACCAAGAGACCCAGTACTTC

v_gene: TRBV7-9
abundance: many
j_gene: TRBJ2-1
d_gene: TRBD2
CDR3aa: CASSFRTSGHNEQFF
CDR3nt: TGTGCCAGCAGCTTTAGGACTAGCGGGCACAATGAGCAGTTCTTC

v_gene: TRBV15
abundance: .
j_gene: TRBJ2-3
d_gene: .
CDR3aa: CATSRDSIHTDTQYF
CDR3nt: TGTGCCACCAGCAGAGATTCCATCCACACAGATACGCAGTATTTT

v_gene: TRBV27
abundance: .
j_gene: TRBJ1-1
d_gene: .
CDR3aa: CASSLAWVPNTEAFF
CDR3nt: TGTGCCAGCAGTTTAGCCTGGGTACCGAACACTGAAGCTTTCTTT

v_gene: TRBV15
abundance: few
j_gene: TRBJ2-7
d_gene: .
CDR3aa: CATSIRAQGLHEQYF
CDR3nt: TGTGCCACCAGCATCCGGGCACAGGGTCTCCACGAGCAGTACTTC

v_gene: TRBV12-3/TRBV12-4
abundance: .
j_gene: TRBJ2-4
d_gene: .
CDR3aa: CASTTAPQRDIQYF
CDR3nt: TGTGCCAGCACTACAGCCCCCCAGCGGGACATTCAGTACTTC

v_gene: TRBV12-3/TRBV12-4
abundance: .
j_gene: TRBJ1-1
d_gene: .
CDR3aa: CASSGDPGGTEAFF
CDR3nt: TGTGCCAGCAGTGGAGATCCGGGTGGGACTGAAGCTTTCTTT

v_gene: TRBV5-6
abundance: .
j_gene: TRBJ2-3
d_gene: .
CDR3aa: CASSPGERDTQYF
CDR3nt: TGTGCCAGCAGCCCTGGGGAGCGGGATACGCAGTATTTT

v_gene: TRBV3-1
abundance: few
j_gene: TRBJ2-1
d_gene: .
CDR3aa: CASSQDQGEQFF
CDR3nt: TGTGCCAGCAGCCAAGATCAGGGTGAGCAGTTCTTC